The source of this T cell receptor beta chain is a study of cytomegalovirus exposure and HLA in healthy donors. The PCR used 60 Vbeta and 13 Jbeta primers. TCRdb's table, derived via immunoSEQ multiplex PCR, lists solely in-frame clones and lacks some. The sample contains approximately 71,000 clones, 72% of which appear only once. This clone was seen a handful of times. There are 15 residues in the CDR3. The ends were cut back, 3 bases at V and 4 bases at J, with 15 bases in the middle. Germline V gene sequence: CDR1 MNHEY, CDR2 SVGAGI. Sequenced input: PBMCs. This chain connects TRBV6-5 to TRBJ1-2, with a weak D call TRBD1 (5 bases). This TCR was sampled from a woman between 40 and 50 years old in good health and CMV-seropositive. DNA for the CDR3: TGTGCCAGCAGTTATAACGGGGGTTGGGGCTATGGCTACACCTTC. This translates into CASSYNGGWGYGYTF.